This TCR beta chain is from a study of a mutant IDH1 vaccine in newly diagnosed glioma. Study summary: Treated patients comprised about 60% males and around 40% females, mean age roughly 43 years. Former treatment meant radiotherapy, temozolomide, or both; the majority had gotten both. Findings of the study overall: The authors found pseudoprogression apparently unrelated to changes in top peripheral T cell clonotypes. Of the patients, 80% to 95% had vaccine-induced immune responses.

CDR1 and CDR2 (germline): KGHSH, LQKENI. This CDR3 spans 15 amino acids. The junction had 5 bases not matched to a gene; V was cut back by 3 bases and J by 9 bases. The repertoire was sequenced with immunoSEQ multiplex PCR; TCRdb's copy has only in-frame clones and lacks some. The sample has about 51,000 clones, 60% to 85% seen once; the top ten hold approximately 1.8%. The time point: baseline, week 1 (first vaccination visit). Stated treatment: pre-vaccination baseline after standard-of-care therapy. About this clone itself: Its antigen is still unknown.

The chain couples TRBV18 to TRBJ2-1, with 13 positions matching TRBD2. The TCR sequence derives from a woman in her thirties or forties with glioma. The sequences come from PBMCs, collected from a glioma patient treated with radiotherapy, temozolomide or both. The CDR3 is CASSPGLAGSGEQFF. The CDR3, as DNA: TGTGCCAGCTCACCGGGACTAGCGGGGTCTGGTGAGCAGTTCTTC.